A selection of T cell receptor beta chains follows, all from one sample in a study of T cells in Graves' hyperthyroidism and ophthalmopathy. TCRdb itself ran the multiplex PCR reads through MiXCR, one entry per CDR3 protein. This table holds about 600,000 distinct CDR3 sequences, 15% to 20% found once. The material sequenced was blood. These receptors were taken from a woman aged 40 to 55 with Graves' ophthalmopathy. The CDR3 runs from the conserved cysteine through the conserved F or W. The order of the fields is CDR3 length, J gene, clone size, D gene, V gene, CDR3 protein, CDR3 DNA. D genes are given only for firm matches. A row's size may be missing; if present it is once, few, many or a size class.

16	TRBJ2-3	.	.	TRBV9	CASSSIPQGGGDTQYF	TGTGCCAGCAGCTCCATCCCCCAGGGAGGGGGAGATACGCAGTATTTT
14	TRBJ1-2	many	.	TRBV7-9	CASDSWGRDHGYTF	TGTGCCAGCGACTCCTGGGGTCGAGATCACGGCTACACCTTC
13	TRBJ2-7	many	.	TRBV18	CASSEGTSYEQYF	TGTGCCAGCTCAGAAGGGACATCCTACGAGCAGTACTTC
14	TRBJ2-2	few	.	TRBV2	CASSSAPNTGELFF	TGTGCCAGCAGTTCGGCCCCGAACACCGGGGAGCTGTTTTTT
15	TRBJ1-5	many	.	TRBV27	CASRSTTAGDQPQHF	TGTGCCAGCAGATCAACGACCGCCGGGGATCAGCCCCAGCATTTT
12	TRBJ2-7	many	TRBD1	TRBV2	CATGGVVYEQYF	TGTGCCACAGGGGGAGTCGTCTACGAGCAGTACTTC
14	TRBJ2-5	many	TRBD2	TRBV7-2	CASSSQSGGETQYF	TGTGCCAGCAGCTCCCAAAGCGGGGGAGAGACCCAGTACTTC
16	TRBJ2-3	few	TRBD2	TRBV6-1	CASRLTSGGVGDTQYF	TGTGCCAGCAGACTGACTAGCGGGGGTGTGGGAGATACGCAGTATTTT
15	TRBJ2-2	many	.	TRBV7-9	CASSLVGPYTGELFF	TGTGCCAGCAGCTTAGTGGGACCGTACACCGGGGAGCTGTTTTTT
14	TRBJ2-7	many	.	TRBV7-2	CASSLPYPFYEQYF	TGTGCCAGCAGCCTTCCTTATCCCTTTTACGAGCAGTACTTC
17	TRBJ2-7	few	TRBD2	TRBV7-6	CASSSTPSLAGAYEQYF	TGTGCCAGCAGCTCCACGCCTTCGCTAGCGGGAGCATACGAGCAGTACTTC
16	TRBJ1-4	.	TRBD1	TRBV10-3	CAISERAGGSIEKLFF	TGTGCCATCAGTGAGAGGGCAGGGGGATCGATTGAAAAACTGTTTTTT
17	TRBJ2-7	many	TRBD2	TRBV11-2	CASSSLAGGIPPYEQYF	TGTGCCAGCAGCTCACTAGCGGGAGGGATTCCCCCCTACGAGCAGTACTTC
14	TRBJ2-1	many	.	TRBV2	CASSVLASYNEQFF	TGTGCCAGCAGTGTGCTAGCGTCCTACAATGAGCAGTTCTTC
15	TRBJ2-3	.	.	TRBV5-1	CASSRGRSGTDTQYF	TGCGCCAGCAGCCGGGGTCGCTCGGGCACAGATACGCAGTATTTT
15	TRBJ1-2	few	.	TRBV6-2/TRBV6-3	CASSYRVNSNYGYTF	TGTGCCAGCAGTTACCGGGTCAACAGCAACTATGGCTACACCTTC
13	TRBJ2-1	.	.	TRBV29-1	CSTSPQPYNEQFF	TGCAGCACTAGTCCCCAACCCTACAATGAGCAGTTCTTC
10	TRBJ2-1	.	.	TRBV29-1	CSALGGEQFF	TGCAGCGCTCTGGGCGGTGAGCAGTTCTTC
16	TRBJ1-2	.	TRBD1	TRBV2	CVSSDSMGRGNYGYTF	TGTGTCAGCAGTGATTCTATGGGCAGGGGGAACTATGGCTACACCTTC
13	TRBJ1-1	many	.	TRBV3-1	CASSQAGRGLAFF	TGTGCCAGCAGCCAAGCCGGACGGGGACTGGCTTTCTTT
20	TRBJ2-7	.	TRBD1	TRBV5-6	CASSFLTTGRIKAVPYEQYF	TGTGCCAGCAGCTTCCTGACGACAGGGCGTATTAAAGCGGTCCCCTACGAGCAGTACTTC
15	TRBJ2-1	few	TRBD2	TRBV5-1	CASTIGTSGNNEQFF	TGCGCCAGCACCATAGGGACTAGCGGGAACAATGAGCAGTTCTTC
13	TRBJ1-6	many	.	TRBV18	CASSFRTDSPLHF	TGTGCCAGCTCATTTCGGACCGACTCACCCCTCCACTTT
15	TRBJ1-1	many	TRBD1	TRBV6-1	CASSSDRGTDTEAFF	TGTGCCAGCAGTTCGGACAGGGGCACCGACACTGAAGCTTTCTTT
11	TRBJ2-1	few	.	TRBV2	CASSEETSKFF	TGTGCCAGCAGTGAGGAGACTAGTAAGTTCTTC
15	TRBJ1-2	many	TRBD1	TRBV28	CASSGRGGLRYGYTF	TGTGCCAGCAGTGGCCGAGGGGGCTTACGCTATGGCTACACCTTC
14	TRBJ1-6	many	TRBD1	TRBV12-3/TRBV12-4	CASRGTALNSPLHF	TGTGCCAGCAGAGGGACAGCCCTTAATTCACCCCTCCACTTT
15	TRBJ1-1	many	.	TRBV4-1	CASSQEMKMNTEAFF	TGCGCCAGCAGCCAAGAGATGAAGATGAACACTGAAGCTTTCTTT
14	TRBJ2-5	many	.	TRBV3-1	CASSRRQGGETQYF	TGTGCCAGCAGCAGGAGACAGGGAGGAGAGACCCAGTACTTC
14	TRBJ1-1	few	.	TRBV10-2	CASSEVTGNTEAFF	TGCGCCAGCAGTGAGGTGACAGGTAACACTGAAGCTTTCTTT
13	TRBJ2-1	many	TRBD1	TRBV11-2	CASSSTGGWEQFF	TGTGCCAGCAGCTCGACAGGGGGATGGGAGCAGTTCTTC
14	TRBJ1-2	.	.	TRBV19	CASSATITNYGYTF	TGTGCCAGTAGTGCGACGATAACTAACTATGGCTACACCTTC
13	TRBJ2-5	many	TRBD2	TRBV7-9	CASSRLAQETQYF	TGTGCCAGCAGTCGACTAGCCCAAGAGACCCAGTACTTC
13	TRBJ1-1	many	.	TRBV2	CASTPLLATEAFF	TGTGCCAGCACTCCGCTCCTGGCCACTGAAGCTTTCTTT
18	TRBJ2-1	many	TRBD2	TRBV28	CASRGTSGSPFSYNEQFF	TGTGCCAGCAGGGGGACTAGCGGGAGCCCCTTCTCCTACAATGAGCAGTTCTTC
16	TRBJ2-7	many	.	TRBV11-2	CASSSGRAEGLYEQYF	TGTGCCAGCAGCTCAGGGCGGGCCGAGGGACTCTACGAGCAGTACTTC
13	TRBJ2-1	few	TRBD2	TRBV9	CASSPGTSRYQFF	TGTGCCAGCAGCCCCGGGACTAGCCGGTATCAGTTCTTC
14	TRBJ2-7	many	.	TRBV2	CASRRQGYSYEQYF	TGTGCCAGCAGGAGGCAGGGGTATTCCTACGAGCAGTACTTC
17	TRBJ2-2	.	TRBD2	TRBV7-3	CASSPLPGSGGTGELFF	TGTGCCAGCAGCCCCCTCCCCGGTAGCGGGGGCACCGGGGAGCTGTTTTTT
14	TRBJ2-3	.	.	TRBV27	CASSLSTIPDTQYF	TGTGCCAGCAGTTTATCGACGATCCCAGATACGCAGTATTTT
16	TRBJ1-2	many	TRBD1	TRBV15	CATSRTGGRLDHGYTF	TGTGCCACCAGCAGGACAGGGGGGAGGCTGGATCATGGCTACACCTTC